The T cell receptor (beta chain) described here comes from a study of regulatory T cells in long-lasting Graves disease. Study-level information: Graves' patients with a new diagnosis had received antithyroid drugs under 3 months. Study-wide findings and caveats: Under persistent disease, TRBV28, TRBJ1-2 and TRBJ2-5 were used preferentially.

In building TCR beta libraries, iRepertoire HTBI primers were used together with Arm-PCR of CDR3 regions. TCRdb fed the multiplex PCR reads into MiXCR, producing one record per CDR3 protein. The sample holds about 400,000 distinct CDR3 sequences, around 16% seen once. This clonotype showed up many times. Its antigen is unknown. V lost 0 bases to trimming and J lost 4 bases; unmatched junction nucleotides: 10. The germline CDR1 and CDR2 sequences are WSHSY and SAAADI. This CDR3 contains 18 residues. Documented time point: newly diagnosed GD, antithyroid drugs for less than 3 months. The TCR library was made from RNA that had been extracted from PBMCs in TRIzol.

This chain uses TRBV10-2 with TRBJ2-7, with TRBD1 matching 12 bases. The sequence was obtained from a female donor with Graves disease. Sequenced material: peripheral blood mononuclear cells (PBMCs), taken at new diagnosis, from a patient treated with antithyroid drugs. CDR3 DNA: TGCGCCAGCAGTGAGTCGGGACAGGGGGCGCGGTCTTTATACGAGCAGTACTTC. Translation gives CASSESGQGARSLYEQYF.